The 30 T cell receptor beta chains below were found in one sample sequenced in a study of shared T cell receptors in the human thymus. The repertoire was sequenced with immunoSEQ multiplex PCR; TCRdb's copy has only in-frame clones and lacks some. Of roughly 550,000 clones in the sample, 70% to 80% are singletons; the top ten hold more than 0.01%. This same sample was also part of a study on human thymus T cells.

The sample taken for sequencing was thymocytes. The receptor source for this set is a boy younger than two with a congenital heart defect.

The V call is TRBV12-5, the J call TRBJ1-5; D gene uncertain. With 6 bases removed from V and 4 bases from J, the gap between germline ends came to 4 bases. This CDR3 spans 11 amino acids. Germline V gene data show CDR1 as LGHNT and CDR2 as FRNRAP. Written as DNA, the CDR3 is TGTGCTAGTGGCCATAATCAGCCCCAGCATTTT. Translation gives CASGHNQPQHF.

The chain couples TRBV14 to TRBJ2-7; TRBD2 aligns across 9 bases. V shed 0 bases, J shed 5 bases, and the junction held 11 bases outside the gene matches. The germline V gene has CDR1 SGHDN and CDR2 FVKESK. The CDR3 covers 17 residues. CDR3 residues: CASSQEYVAGVAHEQYF. The CDR3 DNA is TGTGCCAGCAGCCAAGAGTATGTAGCGGGAGTTGCCCACGAGCAGTACTTC.

The chain couples TRBV12-2 to TRBJ2-7; TRBD2, the D gene given by the table, was not confirmed from the DNA. TRBV12-2 is given as a pseudogene. The CDR3 extends over 18 amino acids. The CDR3 loop is CASRPPTPRTSGSYEQYF. DNA of the CDR3: TGTGCAAGTCGCCCCCCCACCCCCCGGACTAGCGGCTCCTACGAGCAGTACTTC.

The chain carries TRBV7-6 and TRBJ2-7, with D tentatively TRBD2 (6 bases). V dropped 5 bases and J dropped 3 bases, with 20 bases sitting between them. The CDR3 totals 16 residues. CDR1 SGHVS and CDR2 FNYEAQ come from the germline V gene. The CDR3 bases are TGTGCCAGCAGCGGCGAGGGGTGGGACTCACTCTACGAGCAGTACTTC. This gives the protein CASSGEGWDSLYEQYF.

This clone was recorded only once. The V call is TRBV5-6, the J call TRBJ2-7; a weak D match, TRBD2 (6 bases). CDR3 size: 15 residues. Trimming removed 2 bases at V and 0 bases at J, with 12 bases between. Per the germline V gene, CDR1 is SGHDT and CDR2 is YYEEEE. Here the CDR3 DNA reads TGTGCCAGCAGCTTTACCTTAGCGGACTCCTACGAGCAGTACTTC. This gives the protein CASSFTLADSYEQYF.

For the CDR3, the DNA is TGTGCCAGTAGTCAACAGGAGTCCTACGAGCAGTACTTC. Amino acids: CASSQQESYEQYF. The V and J genes are TRBV19 and TRBJ2-7, with D perhaps TRBD1 (5 bases). V shed 5 bases and J shed 1 base, with 9 bases lying between them. The germline V gene has CDR1 LNHDA and CDR2 SQIVND (reference sequence). This CDR3 comprises 13 residues.

CDR3 in DNA: TGCGCCAGCAGTGAGAGGATTAGCGGCCACAATGAGCAGTTCTTC. Translating gives CASSERISGHNEQFF. The chain employs TRBV10-2 and TRBJ2-1; a weak D match, TRBD2 (6 bases). Germline V gene data show CDR1 as WSHSY and CDR2 as SAAADI. V was cut by 2 bases and J by 5 bases, with 13 bases left in between. The CDR3 covers 15 residues.

The chain carries TRBV10-1 and TRBJ2-7; 9 bases fit TRBD1. After removal of 8 bases from V and 5 bases from J, the junction contained 13 bases not matched to a gene. This CDR3 spans 15 amino acids. CDR1 and CDR2 from the germline V gene are WNHNN and SYGVQD (reference sequence). This chain's CDR3 is CASGLQGARMDEQYF. The CDR3 DNA sequence: TGCGCCAGCGGTCTACAGGGGGCGCGAATGGACGAGCAGTACTTC.

The chain uses TRBV11-3 and TRBJ2-7, with 8 positions matching TRBD1. The V gene end was trimmed by 0 bases and the J gene end by 0 bases; junction bases not matched to a gene: 13. CDR1 and CDR2 (germline): SGHNT, YENEEA. The CDR3 has 19 amino acids. The CDR3 loop is CASSLDQGADRFSSYEQYF. CDR3 bases: TGTGCCAGCAGCTTAGATCAGGGGGCCGACCGATTTTCCTCCTACGAGCAGTACTTC. Complete variable domain (other parts from reference TRBV11-3 and TRBJ2-7): EAGVVQSPRYKIIEKKQPVAFWCNPISGHNTLYWYLQNLGQGPELLIRYENEEAVDDSQLPKDRFSAERLKGVDSTLKIQPAELGDSAVYLCASSLDQGADRFSSYEQYFGPGTRLTVT.

The CDR3 nucleotides read TGTGCCAGCAGCTTAGGGACAGGGGGCGGCTACACCTTC. Residues: CASSLGTGGGYTF. J is TRBJ1-2 and V is TRBV7-4; 11 bases are shared with TRBD1. CDR3 size: 13 residues. Germline CDR1 SGHVT, CDR2 SQSDAQ. Germline trimming cut 1 base from V and 8 bases from J; bases unmatched to any gene: 0.

The chain is built from TRBV4-2 and TRBJ2-7; 8 nucleotides agree with TRBD2. The CDR3 has 15 residues. Germline V gene data show CDR1 as LGHNA and CDR2 as YNFKEQ. J lost 6 bases, V lost 5 bases, and 12 bases had no gene match. The CDR3, as DNA: TGTGCCAGCAGCACTAGCGGACTAGGATTTCGCGAGCAGTACTTC. It yields the protein CASSTSGLGFREQYF.

Only one count was recorded for this clone. The chain links TRBV5-1 to TRBJ2-6, with 11 bases matching TRBD2. J was trimmed by 2 bases and V by 4 bases; bases with no gene match: 8. Germline CDR1 and CDR2: SGHRS and YFSETQ. This CDR3 region has 18 residues. The CDR3 here is CASSTKALAGAGANVLTF. For the CDR3, the DNA is TGCGCCAGCAGCACTAAGGCACTAGCGGGAGCTGGGGCCAACGTCCTGACTTTC.

In this sample, this clone turned up a few times. The CDR3 DNA reads as TGTGCCAGTAGTATCACAGGGGGTAAAGAGCAGTACTTC. As protein: CASSITGGKEQYF. This chain uses TRBV19 with TRBJ2-7, with 8 bases matching TRBD1. The CDR3 is made up of 13 amino acids. V was pared by 3 bases and J by 7 bases, with 5 bases of the junction left unmatched. In germline, CDR1 is LNHDA, CDR2 SQIVND (reference sequence).

This chain joins TRBV10-2 and TRBJ2-7; 12 bases match TRBD2. The CDR3 consists of 15 residues. V lost 5 bases to trimming and J lost 1 base; unmatched junction nucleotides: 3. Germline V gene sequence: CDR1 WSHSY, CDR2 SAAADI. The CDR3 sequence: CASSLTSGGSYEQYF. DNA of the CDR3: TGCGCCAGCAGTCTGACTAGCGGGGGATCCTACGAGCAGTACTTC.

The CDR3 DNA reads as TGTGCCAGCAGCTCGATGACTAGCGGGGGAGACACTAGCACAGATACGCAGTATTTT. Protein product: CASSSMTSGGDTSTDTQYF. The rearrangement links TRBV7-2 to TRBJ2-3, with 12 bases that match TRBD2. V dropped 4 bases and J dropped 0; count of bases not matched to a gene: 11. This CDR3 has 19 residues. CDR1 is SGHTA, CDR2 FQGNSA, per germline.

This clone was detected only once. The chain uses TRBV25-1 and TRBJ2-7; 7 bases are shared with TRBD2. The CDR3 covers 13 residues. V was pared by 4 bases and J by 3 bases, with 3 bases of the junction left unmatched. Germline CDR1 MGHDK, CDR2 SYGVNS. The CDR3 DNA reads as TGTGCCAGCAGTGGGGGGGGAGGCTACGAGCAGTACTTC. This translates into CASSGGGGYEQYF.

Only one count was recorded for this clone. J is TRBJ2-3 and V is TRBV10-1; tentative D call: TRBD2 (7 bases). The CDR3 loop spans 13 amino acids. Between the trimmed V and J ends, which lost 2 bases and 8 bases, there was a span of 11 bases. Per the germline V gene, CDR1 is WNHNN and CDR2 is SYGVQD (reference sequence). CDR3 bases: TGCGCCAGCAGTGAGCCAAGGGGGGGTACGCAGTATTTT. Encoded protein: CASSEPRGGTQYF.

The chain uses TRBV27 and TRBJ2-3; D not certain. Trimming left V 4 bases short and J 4 bases short, with 6 bases between. The germline V gene encodes CDR1 MNHEY and CDR2 SMNVEV (reference sequence). The CDR3 spans 12 residues. As DNA, the CDR3 is TGTGCCAGCAGTTCGGTTCCAGATACGCAGTATTTT. Translation: CASSSVPDTQYF.

To note about this clone: At the DNA level, this CDR3 is encoded by other sequences in the same sample as well. The CDR3 region is CASSPDRTNYGYTF. The CDR3 bases are TGTGCCAGCAGCCCCGACAGAACTAACTATGGCTACACCTTC. The J gene is TRBJ1-2, the V gene TRBV6-6; tentative D call: TRBD1 (5 bases). The CDR3 runs to 14 residues. V was pared by 6 bases and J by 0 bases, with 11 bases between. Looked up from germline, CDR1 is MNHNY and CDR2 is SVGAGI (reference sequence).

V gene TRBV6-6 combines with J gene TRBJ2-1, with 7 bases aligning to TRBD2. CDR1 MNHNY and CDR2 SVGAGI come from the germline V gene (reference sequence). The CDR3 spans 15 residues. Germline trimming cut 4 bases from V and 3 bases from J; bases unmatched to any gene: 6. The CDR3 protein is CASSSIRDYYNEQFF. The CDR3, as DNA: TGTGCCAGCAGTTCCATCCGGGACTACTACAATGAGCAGTTCTTC.

This clone has just one count. The chain couples TRBV27 to TRBJ2-7, with 8 positions matching TRBD2. This CDR3 has 15 amino acids. Germline V gene sequence: CDR1 MNHEY, CDR2 SMNVEV (reference sequence). V shed 7 bases, J shed 4 bases, and the junction held 12 bases outside the gene matches. CDR3 nucleotides: TGTGCCAGCACCGAAGTGGGACTAGGGGGATACGAGCAGTACTTC. Its translation is CASTEVGLGGYEQYF.

The chain carries TRBV27 and TRBJ2-1; 9 bases match TRBD2. CDR1 and CDR2 (germline): MNHEY, SMNVEV (reference sequence). Trimming cost V 5 bases and J 3 bases; bases outside gene matches: 8. CDR3 length: 16 residues. Written as DNA, the CDR3 is TGTGCCAGCAGTCCGCAGGGCGGGAGGGTCTACAATGAGCAGTTCTTC. Amino acids: CASSPQGGRVYNEQFF.

The chain recombines TRBV7-9 with TRBJ2-7, with D maybe TRBD1 (5 bases). Germline V CDR1 and CDR2: SEHNR, FQNEAQ (reference sequence). V dropped 5 bases and J dropped 5 bases, with 16 bases sitting between them. This CDR3 has 14 residues. CDR3 sequence (DNA): TGTGCCAGCAGCCTAGTAGGGGTAGAGGACGAGCAGTACTTC. Translation gives CASSLVGVEDEQYF.

This clone was observed a few times. V gene TRBV7-8 combines with J gene TRBJ2-3; maybe TRBD1 (6 bases). This CDR3 spans 15 amino acids. Trimming removed 5 bases from V and 5 bases from J, with 17 bases in between. Germline CDR1 is SGHVS and CDR2 is FQNEAQ. The CDR3 nucleotides read TGTGCCAGCAGCGGCCACAGGGCCACGGGAGATACGCAGTATTTT. Its translation is CASSGHRATGDTQYF.

This clone came up a few times. The rearrangement uses TRBV10-1 and TRBJ2-7; 9 bases map to TRBD1. V shed 8 bases and J 4 bases; nucleotides not matched to a gene: 15. This CDR3 contains 16 residues. The V gene's germline CDR1 is WNHNN and CDR2 SYGVQD (reference sequence). The CDR3 DNA is TGCGCCAGCTCAGAAGTCGGGAGACAGGGGGTTTACGAGCAGTACTTC. Translating gives CASSEVGRQGVYEQYF.

The chain couples TRBV11-2 to TRBJ2-3; TRBD2 matches at 8 bases. The CDR3 is made up of 14 amino acids. J was trimmed by 5 bases and V by 4 bases; bases with no gene match: 5. CDR1 SGHAT and CDR2 FQNNGV come from the germline V gene. This CDR3 is CASSSRLAGDTQYF. The CDR3 DNA reads TGTGCCAGCAGCTCCCGCCTAGCGGGAGATACGCAGTATTTT.

The gene calls are TRBV7-9 and TRBJ2-1; D perhaps matches TRBD1 (7 bases). Germline CDR1 reads SEHNR; CDR2 reads FQNEAQ (reference sequence). The length of the CDR3 is 14 residues. The germline V and J ends were trimmed by 5 bases and 8 bases, with 16 bases remaining between them. The CDR3 is CASSPQGTLDEQFF. The CDR3 DNA reads as TGTGCCAGCAGCCCACAGGGGACTTTGGATGAGCAGTTCTTC.

This clone showed up just a few times. The V and J genes are TRBV19 and TRBJ2-7; 7 bases align to TRBD2. V lost 7 bases and J lost 1; bases outside the gene matches: 7. The CDR3 covers 14 residues. The germline CDR1 and CDR2 sequences are LNHDA and SQIVND (reference sequence). The CDR3 spells CASTPSGASYEQYF. CDR3 DNA sequence: TGTGCCAGTACCCCTAGCGGAGCATCCTACGAGCAGTACTTC.

The chain is built from TRBV7-8 and TRBJ2-1, with 10 bases that match TRBD2. The CDR3 loop spans 17 amino acids. From germline, CDR1 is SGHVS and CDR2 FQNEAQ. V was clipped by 1 base and J by 3 bases; unmatched bases: 6. The CDR3 DNA is TGTGCCAGCAGCTTAGAGACTAAGCGGGAGGGCTACAATGAGCAGTTCTTC. Translated: CASSLETKREGYNEQFF.

V usage is TRBV4-2 and J usage is TRBJ2-7; 8 bases match TRBD2. The CDR3 consists of 17 residues. Per the germline V gene, CDR1 is LGHNA and CDR2 is YNFKEQ. The trim removed 0 bases at V and 0 bases at J, leaving 7 bases unmatched. DNA of the CDR3: TGTGCCAGCAGCCAAGATCGGGATAGCGGGACCTCCTACGAGCAGTACTTC. This codes for CASSQDRDSGTSYEQYF.